What follows are 18 T cell receptor beta chains derived from one specimen sequenced in a study of CD8 T cells in Susac syndrome. cDNA came from approximately 0.5 to 1 ug RNA primed by random hexamers. One entry per CDR3 protein, called by TCRdb with MiXCR from the immunoSEQ multiplex PCR reads. The sample shows roughly 180,000 distinct CDR3 sequences, approximately 95% of them seen only once. Sequenced: CD4+ T cells from PBMCs. The receptors shown here come from a human donor in good health.

This clonotype was counted once. The chain uses TRBV29-1 and TRBJ2-7; D might be TRBD1 (6 bases). Germline V gene lookup returns CDR1 SQVTM and CDR2 ANQGSEA. The CDR3 is 12 amino acids. The V and J ends lost 6 bases and 2 bases respectively, with 11 bases between them. In DNA form, the CDR3 reads TGCAGCGTGACGGGACAAGCCTACGAGCAGTACTTC. This sequence encodes CSVTGQAYEQYF.

This chain joins TRBV25-1 and TRBJ2-6; TRBD1 matches at 9 bases. The CDR3 has 19 residues. The germline CDR1 and CDR2 sequences are MGHDK and SYGVNS. V lost 4 bases and J lost 4; bases outside the gene matches: 14. CDR3 loop: CASSATRGQGSNGANVLTF. Written as DNA, the CDR3 is TGTGCCAGCAGTGCAACACGGGGACAGGGTTCTAACGGGGCCAACGTCCTGACTTTC.

The rearrangement links TRBV29-1 to TRBJ2-7, with D uncertain. The CDR3 extends over 13 amino acids. The V gene's germline CDR1 is SQVTM and CDR2 ANQGSEA. Deletions cut 2 bases from V and 2 bases from J, with 10 bases between. The CDR3 is CSVESDTAYEQYF. The CDR3 DNA reads TGCAGCGTTGAATCGGATACGGCCTACGAGCAGTACTTC.

The genes are TRBV24-1 and TRBJ2-5; D possibly uses TRBD1 or TRBD2 (5 bases each). The ends were cut back, 7 bases at V and 5 bases at J, with 13 bases in the middle. In germline, CDR1 is KGHDR, CDR2 SFDVKD. CDR3 size: 13 residues. The CDR3 coding sequence is TGTGCCACCAGGACTACAGGTCCCGAGACCCAGTACTTC. It encodes CATRTTGPETQYF.

V usage is TRBV12-3 or TRBV12-4 and J usage is TRBJ1-2; TRBD1 might be the D (5 bases). CDR3 length equals 14 residues. Trimming shortened V by 8 bases and J by 2 bases, and 15 bases separated the two germline ends. The CDR3 region is CASSVSGGNYGYTF. CDR3 sequence (DNA): TGTGCCAGCTCAGTTTCGGGGGGGAACTATGGCTACACCTTC.

This clonotype showed up just once. The J gene is TRBJ1-1, the V gene TRBV5-1; the D is unclear. Deletions cut 0 bases from V and 1 base from J, with 7 bases between. Looked up from germline, CDR1 is SGHRS and CDR2 is YFSETQ. The CDR3 length is 14 residues. CDR3 protein: CASSLDGKNTEAFF. The CDR3 DNA reads as TGCGCCAGCAGCTTGGACGGGAAGAACACTGAAGCTTTCTTT.

The chain carries TRBV28 and TRBJ1-2; 8 nucleotides align to TRBD1. Trimming cost V 5 bases and J 1 base; bases outside gene matches: 9. Germline CDR1 and CDR2: MDHEN and SYDVKM. The CDR3 runs to 16 residues. The CDR3 protein is CASSVTGQALNYGYTF. The DNA of the CDR3 is TGTGCCAGCAGTGTCACGGGACAGGCGCTTAACTATGGCTACACCTTC.

The gene calls are TRBV3-1 and TRBJ2-1; tentatively, D is TRBD1 or TRBD2 (5 bases each). CDR3 length: 16 amino acids. V lost 1 base, J lost 7 bases, and 17 bases lay in between. Germline CDR1 is LGHDT and CDR2 is YNNKEL (reference sequence). As DNA, the CDR3 is TGTGCCAGCAGCCAAGGGTTTTCAGGGACCAAGAATGAGCAGTTCTTC. It is translated as CASSQGFSGTKNEQFF.

This clonotype was detected only once. This rearrangement joins TRBV7-9 to TRBJ2-7; perhaps D is TRBD1 or TRBD2 (6 bases each). The germline CDR1 and CDR2 sequences are SEHNR and FQNEAQ (reference sequence). The CDR3 length is 12 residues. The V end lost 5 bases, the J end lost 13 bases, and 18 bases lay between the germline ends. The CDR3 DNA is TGTGCCAGCAGCCCCGAGGGGGGAGAACTCTACTTC. This encodes CASSPEGGELYF.

V and J are TRBV29-1 and TRBJ1-1, with D perhaps matching TRBD1 (5 bases). The CDR3 covers 11 residues. V gave up 6 bases and J gave up 7 bases, with 12 bases separating them. Germline assignment: CDR1 SQVTM and CDR2 ANQGSEA. The DNA for the CDR3 is TGCAGCGTGGGGGGGTCCATTGAAGCTTTCTTT. It yields the protein CSVGGSIEAFF. The full variable domain, with the rest looked up from reference TRBV29-1 and TRBJ1-1, is SAVISQKPSRDICQRGTSLTIQCQVDSQVTMMFWYRQQPGQSLTLIATANQGSEATYESGFVIDKFPISRPNLTFSTLTVSNMSPEDSSIYLCSVGGSIEAFFGQGTRLTVV.

The table lists this clonotype with a count of one. The rearrangement joins TRBV4-3 to TRBJ2-1, with TRBD2 matching 7 bases. The V gene's germline CDR1 is LGHNA and CDR2 YSLEER. V trimming: 4 bases; J trimming: 0 bases; junction bases outside the gene matches: 6. The CDR3 sequence is 16 residues long. DNA for the CDR3: TGCGCCAGCAGCCCATTAACGGGGGGCTCCTACAATGAGCAGTTCTTC. Translated: CASSPLTGGSYNEQFF.

The chain recombines TRBV19 with TRBJ2-2, with 9 bases fitting TRBD1. The ends lost 5 bases at V and 2 bases at J; junction bases unmatched: 3. From germline, CDR1 is LNHDA and CDR2 SQIVND (reference sequence). The CDR3 is 15 amino acids. The CDR3 nucleotides read TGTGCCAGTAGTGGAACAGGGGGCAACACCGGGGAGCTGTTTTTT. It yields the protein CASSGTGGNTGELFF.

The chain has TRBV27 and TRBJ1-4, with unresolved D. Germline lookup yields CDR1 MNHEY and CDR2 SMNVEV (reference sequence). V lost 0 bases, J lost 4 bases, and 6 bases lay in between. The CDR3 consists of 14 residues. The CDR3 nucleotides read TGTGCCAGCAGTTTATCCTATGTTAATGAAAAACTGTTTTTT. Its protein is CASSLSYVNEKLFF. Full variable domain (remainder filled in from reference TRBV27 and TRBJ1-4): EAQVTQNPRYLITVTGKKLTVTCSQNMNHEYMSWYRQDPGLGLRQIYYSMNVEVTDKGDVPEGYKVSRKEKRNFPLILESPSPNQTSLYFCASSLSYVNEKLFFGSGTQLSVL.

This rearrangement joins TRBV5-4 to TRBJ2-3, with TRBD1 matching 7 bases. CDR1 and CDR2 from the germline V gene are SGHNT and YYREEE (reference sequence). CDR3 length equals 14 residues. After removal of 10 bases from V and 1 base from J, the junction contained 9 bases not matched to a gene. CDR3 nucleotides: TGTGCCTCCAACCGACAGGGACGCACAGATACGCAGTATTTT. It specifies CASNRQGRTDTQYF.

The chain is built from TRBV20-1 and TRBJ1-1; D remains ambiguous. CDR1 DFQATT and CDR2 SNEGSKA come from the germline V gene (reference sequence). This CDR3 region has 12 residues. Trimming cost V 1 base and J 11 bases, with 14 bases left between them. Here the CDR3 reads CSARGQPPGAFF. CDR3 coding DNA: TGCAGTGCTAGAGGTCAGCCTCCTGGGGCTTTCTTT.

This rearrangement joins TRBV20-1 to TRBJ2-3; 7 bases map to TRBD2. The germline CDR1 and CDR2 sequences are DFQATT and SNEGSKA (reference sequence). V was clipped by 3 bases and J by 0 bases; unmatched bases: 3. There are 14 residues in the CDR3. As DNA, the CDR3 is TGCAGTGCTAGTGTTAGCGGGAGCACAGATACGCAGTATTTT. This translates into CSASVSGSTDTQYF.

J is TRBJ2-7 and V is TRBV6-5; unclear D gene. The V gene lost 2 bases and the J gene lost 3 bases, with 11 bases spanning the gap. Germline-derived CDR1 and CDR2 are MNHEY and SVGAGI. This CDR3 is built from 14 residues. CDR3 in amino acids: CASSYRKSGYEQYF. DNA for the CDR3: TGTGCCAGCAGTTACCGTAAATCCGGCTACGAGCAGTACTTC.

The chain employs TRBV20-1 and TRBJ2-7; 9 bases match TRBD1. Germline CDR1 and CDR2: DFQATT and SNEGSKA (reference sequence). CDR3 length: 13 residues. With V trimmed by 5 bases and J by 5 bases, 7 bases remained unmatched. The CDR3 reads CSAQQGARDEQYF. In DNA form, the CDR3 reads TGCAGTGCTCAACAGGGGGCGAGGGACGAGCAGTACTTC.